These 9 T cell receptor beta chains originate from one sample sequenced in a study of cytomegalovirus exposure and HLA in healthy donors. Use of 60 Vbeta and 13 Jbeta primers characterized the PCR. This table comes from immunoSEQ multiplex PCR, and its TCRdb copy is limited to in-frame clones, with some not included. The sample carries about 130,000 clones, around four fifths recorded once. Sequencing used PBMCs. Receptor source: a middle-aged man in good health and CMV-seronegative.

The chain joins TRBV7-2 to TRBJ1-1; 7 bases match TRBD1. V was pared by 6 bases and J by 4 bases, with 5 bases of the junction left unmatched. The CDR3 runs to 13 residues. Looked up from germline, CDR1 is SGHTA and CDR2 is FQGNSA. The CDR3 spells CASRRGTATEAFF. DNA of the CDR3: TGTGCCAGCAGGCGCGGGACAGCCACTGAAGCTTTCTTT.

The rearrangement uses TRBV28 and TRBJ2-7; 9 bases fit TRBD1. Germline trimming cut 6 bases from V and 6 bases from J; bases unmatched to any gene: 9. In germline, CDR1 is MDHEN, CDR2 SYDVKM. CDR3 length: 14 residues. The CDR3 here is CASSPGQGLGEQYF. The CDR3 DNA reads as TGTGCCAGCAGCCCTGGACAGGGGCTGGGCGAGCAGTACTTC.

The V call is TRBV7-2, the J call TRBJ2-7; possibly TRBD1 for D (5 bases). The length of the CDR3 is 15 residues. The V end lost 4 bases, the J end lost 4 bases, and 17 bases lay between the germline ends. The germline CDR1 and CDR2 sequences are SGHTA and FQGNSA. The CDR3 DNA follows: TGTGCCAGCAGCTCCAACCAGGGCTGGGGATACGAGCAGTACTTC. Translation gives CASSSNQGWGYEQYF.

J is TRBJ1-2 and V is TRBV2, with 7 bases matching TRBD1. This CDR3 has 13 amino acids. Trimming took 4 bases from V and 8 from J; bases not matched to a gene: 7. Germline loops: CDR1 SNHLY, CDR2 FYNNEI. The CDR3 reads CASSGTGVEGYTF. Here the CDR3 DNA reads TGTGCCAGCAGTGGAACAGGGGTTGAAGGCTACACCTTC.

This rearrangement joins TRBV4-1 to TRBJ2-1, with 11 nucleotides matching TRBD2. Trimming took 3 bases from V and 5 from J; bases not matched to a gene: 9. CDR3 length: 17 amino acids. Per germline, CDR1 MGHRA and CDR2 YSYEKL. The CDR3 bases are TGCGCCAGCAGCCACGCTAGCGGGAGGCGGGATCACAATGAGCAGTTCTTC. Translation gives CASSHASGRRDHNEQFF.

With regard to this clone: The DNA is left out, because the CDR3 cannot be placed on it with certainty; the CDR3 is given as TCRdb lists it. V usage is TRBV27 and J usage is TRBJ2-1; the table's TRBD2 call for D was not verified on the DNA. The length of the CDR3 is 15 amino acids, counting both ends. CDR1 is MNHEY, CDR2 SMNVEV, per germline (reference sequence). The CDR3 loop reads CASSSSLAGGFEQFF.

The chain has TRBV6-6 and TRBJ2-1; 8 bases align to TRBD1. The CDR3 contains 14 residues. V dropped 7 bases and J dropped 4; count of bases not matched to a gene: 6. CDR1 and CDR2 (germline): MNHNY, SVGAGI (reference sequence). The CDR3 nucleotides are TGTGCCAGCAATTATCAGGGGGCTTACAATGAGCAGTTCTTC. The encoded protein is CASNYQGAYNEQFF.

This clone was counted a few times. V is TRBV9 and J is TRBJ2-2, with D possibly TRBD2 on 7 matching bases. Per the germline V gene, CDR1 is SGDLS and CDR2 is YYNGEE. The CDR3 covers 14 residues. The V and J ends lost 7 bases and 7 bases respectively, with 17 bases between them. The CDR3 bases are TGTGCCAGCCGCGAGGGGGGGGGCCTCGGGGAGCTGTTTTTT. Its protein product is CASREGGGLGELFF.

The chain has TRBV10-3 and TRBJ2-1; 7 nucleotides line up with TRBD1. The CDR3 covers 17 residues. The junction had 7 bases not matched to a gene; V was cut back by 2 bases and J by 0 bases. Germline V gives CDR1 ENHRY, CDR2 SYGVKD. The CDR3 sequence: CAISEPQGLSSYNEQFF. The CDR3 DNA sequence: TGTGCCATCAGTGAGCCACAGGGGCTTAGCTCCTACAATGAGCAGTTCTTC.